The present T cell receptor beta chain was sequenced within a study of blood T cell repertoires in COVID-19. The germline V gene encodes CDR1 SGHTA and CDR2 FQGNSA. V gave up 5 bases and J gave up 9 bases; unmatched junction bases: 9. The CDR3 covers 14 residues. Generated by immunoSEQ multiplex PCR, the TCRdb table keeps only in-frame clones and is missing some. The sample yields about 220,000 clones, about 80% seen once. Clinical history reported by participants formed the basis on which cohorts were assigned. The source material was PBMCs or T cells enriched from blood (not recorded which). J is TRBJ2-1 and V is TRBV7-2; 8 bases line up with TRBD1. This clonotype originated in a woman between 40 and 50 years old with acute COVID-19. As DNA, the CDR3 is TGTGCCAGCAGCCTCCAGGGGGCCGTCGGTGAGCAGTTCTTC. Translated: CASSLQGAVGEQFF.